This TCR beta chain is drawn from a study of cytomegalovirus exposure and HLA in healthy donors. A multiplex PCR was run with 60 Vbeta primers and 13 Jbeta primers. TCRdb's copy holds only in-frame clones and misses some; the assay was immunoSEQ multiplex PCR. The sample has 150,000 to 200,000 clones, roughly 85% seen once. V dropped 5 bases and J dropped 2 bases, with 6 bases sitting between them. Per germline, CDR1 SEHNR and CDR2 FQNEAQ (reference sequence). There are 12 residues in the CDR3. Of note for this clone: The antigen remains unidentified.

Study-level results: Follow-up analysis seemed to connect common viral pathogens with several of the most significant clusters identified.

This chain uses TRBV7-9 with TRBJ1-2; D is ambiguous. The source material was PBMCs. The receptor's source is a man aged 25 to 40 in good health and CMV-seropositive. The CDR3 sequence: CASSKQNYGYTF. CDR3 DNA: TGTGCCAGCAGCAAACAGAACTATGGCTACACCTTC.